The clone carrying this T cell receptor (beta chain) was seen more than once but under ten times. Its antigen is not known. With around 490 ng total RNA as template and a constant-region primer, TCR beta cDNA was made. Amplification in three nested multiplex PCR rounds with slightly modified ARM-PCR gave rise to TCR beta libraries. Running 9 to 11 cycles apiece, the first two PCR rounds relied on TRBV1-TRBV30 forward primers together with a C-beta reverse primer. TCRdb ran MiXCR on the multiplex PCR reads and lists one entry per CDR3 protein. Here the sample spans some 190,000 distinct CDR3 sequences, 60% being singletons. These data are taken from a study of tumor-infiltrating lymphocytes in primary liver carcinoma. Study details: Sample yields, roughly 3.5 to 7.13 million productive TCRbeta reads, were similar across the tissue types.

Losses at the gene ends were 0 bases for V and 9 bases for J; bases not matched to a gene: 13. Germline V gives CDR1 SQVTM, CDR2 ANQGSEA. CDR3 size: 16 residues. Unsorted whole blood supplied the blood RNA, and germline DNA was isolated too. Study conclusions and caveats: Significantly greater top-250-clone fractions characterized tumors relative to blood (p = 0.039).

This receptor was identified in a man aged 40-49 years with primary liver carcinoma and hepatitis B virus infection. The sequenced sample consisted of peripheral blood. The chain has TRBV29-1 and TRBJ2-1; TRBD2 aligns across 8 bases. The DNA for the CDR3 is TGCAGCGTTGAAGATCTTAATAGCGGGATGTTCGGTGAGCAGTTCTTC. This gives the protein CSVEDLNSGMFGEQFF.